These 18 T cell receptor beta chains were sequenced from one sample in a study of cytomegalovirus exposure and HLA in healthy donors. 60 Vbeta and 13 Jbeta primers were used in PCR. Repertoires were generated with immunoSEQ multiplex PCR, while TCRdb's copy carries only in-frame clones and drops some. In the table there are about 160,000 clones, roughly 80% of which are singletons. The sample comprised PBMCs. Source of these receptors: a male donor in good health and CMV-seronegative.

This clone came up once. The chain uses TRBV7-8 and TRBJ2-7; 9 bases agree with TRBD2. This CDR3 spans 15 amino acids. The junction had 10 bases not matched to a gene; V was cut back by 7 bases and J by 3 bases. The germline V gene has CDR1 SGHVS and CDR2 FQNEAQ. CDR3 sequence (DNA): TGTGCCAGCACCCAGGGGTCTAGCGGGATCTACGAGCAGTACTTC. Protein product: CASTQGSSGIYEQYF.

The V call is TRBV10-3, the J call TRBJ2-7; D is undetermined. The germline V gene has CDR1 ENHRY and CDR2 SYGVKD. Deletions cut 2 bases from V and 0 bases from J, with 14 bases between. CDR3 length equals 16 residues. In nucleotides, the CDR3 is TGTGCCATCAGTGAGGTGCTAAAAGTAAACTCCTACGAGCAGTACTTC. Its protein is CAISEVLKVNSYEQYF.

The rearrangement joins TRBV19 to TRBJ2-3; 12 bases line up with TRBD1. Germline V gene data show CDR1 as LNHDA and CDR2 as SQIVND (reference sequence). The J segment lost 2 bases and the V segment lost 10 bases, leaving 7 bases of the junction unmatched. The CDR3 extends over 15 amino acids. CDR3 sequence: CATGDRGQDTDTQYF. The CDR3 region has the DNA TGTGCCACCGGGGACAGGGGGCAGGACACAGATACGCAGTATTTT.

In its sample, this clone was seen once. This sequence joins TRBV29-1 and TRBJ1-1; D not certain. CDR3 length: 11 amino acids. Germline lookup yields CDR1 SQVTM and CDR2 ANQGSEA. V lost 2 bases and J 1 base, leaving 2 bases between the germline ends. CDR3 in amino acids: CSVEQNTEAFF. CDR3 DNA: TGCAGCGTTGAACAGAACACTGAAGCTTTCTTT.

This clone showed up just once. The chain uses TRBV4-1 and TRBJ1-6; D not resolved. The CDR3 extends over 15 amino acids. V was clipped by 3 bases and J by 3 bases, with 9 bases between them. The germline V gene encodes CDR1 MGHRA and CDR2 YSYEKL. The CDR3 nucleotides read TGCGCCAGCAGCCAGGGCCGGGACTATAATTCACCCCTCCACTTT. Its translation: CASSQGRDYNSPLHF.

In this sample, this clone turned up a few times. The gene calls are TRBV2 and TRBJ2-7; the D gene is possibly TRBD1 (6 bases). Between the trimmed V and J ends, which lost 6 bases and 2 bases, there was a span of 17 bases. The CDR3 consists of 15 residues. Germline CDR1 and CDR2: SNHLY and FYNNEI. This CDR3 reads CASREYRDTTYEQYF. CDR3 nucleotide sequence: TGTGCCAGCAGGGAATACCGGGACACTACCTACGAGCAGTACTTC.

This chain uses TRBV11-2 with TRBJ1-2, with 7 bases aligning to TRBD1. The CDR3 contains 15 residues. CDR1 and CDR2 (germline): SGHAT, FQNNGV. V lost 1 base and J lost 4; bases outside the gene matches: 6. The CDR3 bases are TGTGCCAGCAGCTTAGTGAGGGGGCGCGGCTATGGCTACACCTTC. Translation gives CASSLVRGRGYGYTF.

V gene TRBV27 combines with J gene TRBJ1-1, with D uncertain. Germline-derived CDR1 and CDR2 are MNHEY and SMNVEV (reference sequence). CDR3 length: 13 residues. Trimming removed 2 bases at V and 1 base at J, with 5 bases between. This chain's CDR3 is CASSLEGNTEAFF. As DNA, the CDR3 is TGTGCCAGCAGTTTAGAGGGGAACACTGAAGCTTTCTTT.

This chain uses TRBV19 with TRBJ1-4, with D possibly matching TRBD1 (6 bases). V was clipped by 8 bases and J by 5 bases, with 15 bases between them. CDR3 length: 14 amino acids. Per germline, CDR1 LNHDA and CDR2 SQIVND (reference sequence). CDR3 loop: CASHFRGENEKLFF. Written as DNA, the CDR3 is TGTGCCAGTCACTTCAGGGGCGAGAATGAAAAACTGTTTTTT.

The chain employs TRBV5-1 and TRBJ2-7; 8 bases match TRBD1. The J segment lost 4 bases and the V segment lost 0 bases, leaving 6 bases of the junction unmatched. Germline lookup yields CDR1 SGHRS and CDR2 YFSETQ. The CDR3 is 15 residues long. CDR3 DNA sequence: TGCGCCAGCAGCTTGGTCCCCGGGACAGGTTACGAGCAGTACTTC. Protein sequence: CASSLVPGTGYEQYF.

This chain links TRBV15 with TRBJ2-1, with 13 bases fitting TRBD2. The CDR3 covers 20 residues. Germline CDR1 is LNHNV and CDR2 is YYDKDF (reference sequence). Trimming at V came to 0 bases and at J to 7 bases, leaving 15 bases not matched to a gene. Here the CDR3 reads CATSRDIRTSGSTSRNEQFF. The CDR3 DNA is TGTGCCACCAGCAGAGATATCCGGACTAGCGGGAGTACAAGTAGGAATGAGCAGTTCTTC.

The chain's CDR3 is CASSFNGADEKLFF. The DNA of the CDR3 is TGTGCCAGCAGCTTTAATGGGGCTGATGAAAAACTGTTTTTT. The chain links TRBV7-2 to TRBJ1-4; possible D gene TRBD1, 5 bases. Germline assignment: CDR1 SGHTA and CDR2 FQGNSA. This CDR3 is 14 amino acids long. The V end lost 3 bases, the J end lost 6 bases, and 11 bases lay between the germline ends.

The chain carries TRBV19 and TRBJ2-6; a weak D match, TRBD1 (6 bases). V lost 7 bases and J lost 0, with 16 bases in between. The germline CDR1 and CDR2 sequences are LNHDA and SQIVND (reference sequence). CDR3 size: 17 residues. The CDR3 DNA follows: TGTGCCAGTATTGGGGACACCCTTTTCTCTGGGGCCAACGTCCTGACTTTC. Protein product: CASIGDTLFSGANVLTF.

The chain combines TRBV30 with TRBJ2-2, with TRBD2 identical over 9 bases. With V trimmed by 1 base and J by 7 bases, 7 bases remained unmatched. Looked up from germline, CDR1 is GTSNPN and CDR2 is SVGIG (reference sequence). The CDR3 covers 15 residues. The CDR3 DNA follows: TGTGCCTGGAGTGATGCGGGGGGGCCCGTCGGGGAGCTGTTTTTT. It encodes CAWSDAGGPVGELFF. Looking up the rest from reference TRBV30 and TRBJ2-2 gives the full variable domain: SQTIHQWPATLVQPVGSPLSLECTVEGTSNPNLYWYRQAAGRGLQLLFYSVGIGQISSEVPQNLSASRPQDRQFILSSKKLLLSDSGFYLCAWSDAGGPVGELFFGEGSRLTVL.

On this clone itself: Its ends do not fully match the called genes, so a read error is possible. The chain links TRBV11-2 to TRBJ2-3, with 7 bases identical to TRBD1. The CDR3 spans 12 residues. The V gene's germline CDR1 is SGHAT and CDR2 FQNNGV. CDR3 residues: CASSSRQGLLLF. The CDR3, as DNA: TGTGCCAGCAGCTCGAGACAGGGTCTTTTGCTATTT.

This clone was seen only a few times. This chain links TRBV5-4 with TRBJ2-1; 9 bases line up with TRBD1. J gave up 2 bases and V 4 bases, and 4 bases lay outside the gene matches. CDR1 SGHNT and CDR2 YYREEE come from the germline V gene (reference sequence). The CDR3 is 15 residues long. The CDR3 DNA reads TGTGCCAGCAGCCCGGACAGGGGTACCTACAATGAGCAGTTCTTC. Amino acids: CASSPDRGTYNEQFF.

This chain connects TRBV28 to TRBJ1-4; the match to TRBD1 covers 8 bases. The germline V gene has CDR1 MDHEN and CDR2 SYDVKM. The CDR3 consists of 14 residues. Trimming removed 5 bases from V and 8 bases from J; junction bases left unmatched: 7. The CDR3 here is CASSVDRGEEKLFF. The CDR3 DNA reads TGTGCCAGCAGTGTTGACAGGGGAGAGGAAAAACTGTTTTTT.

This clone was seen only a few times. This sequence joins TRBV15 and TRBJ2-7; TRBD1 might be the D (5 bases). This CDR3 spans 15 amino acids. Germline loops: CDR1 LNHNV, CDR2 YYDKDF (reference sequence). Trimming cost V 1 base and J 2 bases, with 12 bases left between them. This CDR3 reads CATSRAGIKAYEQYF. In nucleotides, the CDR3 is TGTGCCACCAGCAGAGCAGGGATAAAGGCCTACGAGCAGTACTTC. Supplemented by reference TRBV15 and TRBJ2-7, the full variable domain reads DAMVIQNPRYQVTQFGKPVTLSCSQTLNHNVMYWYQQKSSQAPKLLFHYYDKDFNNEADTPDNFQSRRPNTSFCFLDIRSPGLGDTAMYLCATSRAGIKAYEQYFGPGTRLTVT.